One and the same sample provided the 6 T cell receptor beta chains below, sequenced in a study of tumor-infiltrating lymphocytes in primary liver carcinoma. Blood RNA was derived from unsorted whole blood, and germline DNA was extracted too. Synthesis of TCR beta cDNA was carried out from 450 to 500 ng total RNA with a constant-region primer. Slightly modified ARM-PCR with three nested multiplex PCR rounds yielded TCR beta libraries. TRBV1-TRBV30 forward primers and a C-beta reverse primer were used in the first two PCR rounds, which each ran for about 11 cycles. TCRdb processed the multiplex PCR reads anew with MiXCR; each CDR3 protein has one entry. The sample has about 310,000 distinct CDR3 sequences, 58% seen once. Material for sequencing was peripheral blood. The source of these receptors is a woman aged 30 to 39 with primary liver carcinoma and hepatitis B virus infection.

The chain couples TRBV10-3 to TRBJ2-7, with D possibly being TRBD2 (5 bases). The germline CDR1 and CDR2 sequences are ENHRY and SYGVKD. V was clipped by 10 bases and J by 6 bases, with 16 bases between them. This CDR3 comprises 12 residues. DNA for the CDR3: TGTGCCACCTCACTAGGGATGTCCGAGCAGTACTTC. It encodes CATSLGMSEQYF.

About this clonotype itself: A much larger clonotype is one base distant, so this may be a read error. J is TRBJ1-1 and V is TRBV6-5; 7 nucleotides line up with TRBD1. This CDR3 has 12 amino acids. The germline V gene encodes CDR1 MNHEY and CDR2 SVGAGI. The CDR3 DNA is TGTGCCAGCAATTACAGGGGCAGTGAAGCTTTCTTT. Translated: CASNYRGSEAFF.

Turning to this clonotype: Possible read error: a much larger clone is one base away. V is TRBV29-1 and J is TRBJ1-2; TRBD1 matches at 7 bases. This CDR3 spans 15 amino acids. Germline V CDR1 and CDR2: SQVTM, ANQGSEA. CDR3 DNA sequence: TGCAGCGTTGAAACAGGGGTAGGGAGAAACTATGACTACACCTTC. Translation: CSVETGVGRNYDYTF. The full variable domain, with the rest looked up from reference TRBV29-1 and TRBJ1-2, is SAVISQKPSRDICQRGTSLTIQCQVDSQVTMMFWYRQQPGQSLTLIATANQGSEATYESGFVIDKFPISRPNLTFSTLTVSNMSPEDSSIYLCSVETGVGRNYDYTFGSGTRLTVV.

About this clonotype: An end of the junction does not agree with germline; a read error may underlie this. CDR3 nucleotides: TGTGCCAACAGTGAAGCCAGGGATTCACCCCTCCACTTT. It encodes CANSEARDSPLHF. The rearrangement uses TRBV12-3 or TRBV12-4 and TRBJ1-6, with D possibly matching TRBD1 (5 bases). This CDR3 is built from 13 residues.

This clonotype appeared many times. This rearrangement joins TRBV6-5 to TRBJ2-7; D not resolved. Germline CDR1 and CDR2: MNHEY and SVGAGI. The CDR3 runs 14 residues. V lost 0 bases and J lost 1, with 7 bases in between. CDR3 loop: CASSYSFSSYEQYF. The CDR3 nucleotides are TGTGCCAGCAGTTACTCGTTCAGTTCCTACGAGCAGTACTTC.

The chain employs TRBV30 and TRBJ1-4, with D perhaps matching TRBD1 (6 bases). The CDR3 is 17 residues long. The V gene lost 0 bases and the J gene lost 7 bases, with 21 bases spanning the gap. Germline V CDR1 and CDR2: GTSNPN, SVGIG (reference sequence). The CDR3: CAWSVLELSGGGEKLFF. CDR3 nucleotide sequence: TGTGCCTGGAGTGTACTCGAGCTATCCGGGGGCGGTGAAAAACTGTTTTTT.